This record covers a single T cell receptor (beta chain). This entry belongs to a study of blood T cell repertoires in COVID-19. The overall study: COVID-19 samples, acute and convalescent, were from the United States, Italy and Spain.

The CDR3 consists of 12 residues. Germline CDR1 reads SNHLY; CDR2 reads FYNNEI. With 8 bases removed from V and 0 bases from J, the gap between germline ends came to 5 bases. TCRdb's table, derived via immunoSEQ multiplex PCR, lists solely in-frame clones and lacks some. The sample includes about 15,000 clones, about 83% of them seen just once. The sequence came from a human donor with active COVID-19. The donor label of this sample is uncertain. The chain couples TRBV2 to TRBJ2-1; D ambiguous. Sequencing was done on a sample of peripheral blood. CDR3 loop: CASGPSYNEQFF. CDR3 DNA: TGTGCCAGCGGGCCCTCCTACAATGAGCAGTTCTTC.